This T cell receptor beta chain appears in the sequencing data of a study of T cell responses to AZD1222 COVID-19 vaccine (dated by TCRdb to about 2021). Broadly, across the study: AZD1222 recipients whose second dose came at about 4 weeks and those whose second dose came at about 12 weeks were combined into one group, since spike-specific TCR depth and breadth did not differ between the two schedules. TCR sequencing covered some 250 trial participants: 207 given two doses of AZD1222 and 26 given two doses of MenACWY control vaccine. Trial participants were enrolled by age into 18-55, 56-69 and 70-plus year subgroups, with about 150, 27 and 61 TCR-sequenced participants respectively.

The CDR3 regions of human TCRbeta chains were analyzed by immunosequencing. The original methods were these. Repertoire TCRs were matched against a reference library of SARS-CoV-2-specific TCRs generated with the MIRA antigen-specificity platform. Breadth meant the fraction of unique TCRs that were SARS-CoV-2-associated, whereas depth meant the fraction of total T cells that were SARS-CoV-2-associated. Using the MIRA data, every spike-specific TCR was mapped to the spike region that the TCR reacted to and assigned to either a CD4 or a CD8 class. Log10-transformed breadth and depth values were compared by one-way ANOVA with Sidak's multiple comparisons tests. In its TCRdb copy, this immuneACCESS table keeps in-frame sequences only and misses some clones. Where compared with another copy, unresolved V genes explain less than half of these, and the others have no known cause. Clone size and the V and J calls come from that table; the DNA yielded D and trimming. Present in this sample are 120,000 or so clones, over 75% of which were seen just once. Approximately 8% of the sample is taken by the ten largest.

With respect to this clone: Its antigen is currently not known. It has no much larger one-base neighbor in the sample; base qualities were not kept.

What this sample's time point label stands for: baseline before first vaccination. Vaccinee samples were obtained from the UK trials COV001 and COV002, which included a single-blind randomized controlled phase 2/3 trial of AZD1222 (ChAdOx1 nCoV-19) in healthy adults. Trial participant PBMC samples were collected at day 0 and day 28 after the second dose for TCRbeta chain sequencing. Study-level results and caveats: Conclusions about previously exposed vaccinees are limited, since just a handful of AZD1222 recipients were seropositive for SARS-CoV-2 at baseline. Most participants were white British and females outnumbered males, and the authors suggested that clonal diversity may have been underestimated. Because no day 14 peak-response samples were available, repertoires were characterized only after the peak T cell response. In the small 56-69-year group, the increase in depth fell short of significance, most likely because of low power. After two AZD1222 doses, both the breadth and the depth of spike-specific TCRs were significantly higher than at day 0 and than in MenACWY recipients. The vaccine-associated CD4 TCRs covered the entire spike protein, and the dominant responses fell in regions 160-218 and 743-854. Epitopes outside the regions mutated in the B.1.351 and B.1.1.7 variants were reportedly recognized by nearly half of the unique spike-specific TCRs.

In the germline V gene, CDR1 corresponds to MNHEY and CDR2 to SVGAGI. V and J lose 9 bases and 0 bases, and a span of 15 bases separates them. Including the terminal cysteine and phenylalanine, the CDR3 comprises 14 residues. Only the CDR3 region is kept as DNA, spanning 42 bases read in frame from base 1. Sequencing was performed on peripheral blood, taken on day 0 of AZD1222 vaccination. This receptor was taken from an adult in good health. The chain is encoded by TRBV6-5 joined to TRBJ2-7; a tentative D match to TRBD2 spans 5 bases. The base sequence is TGTGCCAGTAGTCGAGGGCAGCTCTCCTACGAGCAGTACTTC. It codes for CASSRGQLSYEQYF.